This T cell receptor beta chain was identified during a study of response to subunit inactivated influenza vaccine. Study-wide points: New T cells are recruited in small numbers by each seasonal influenza vaccination, according to the authors' suggestion.

About this clonotype itself: Its antigen is still unknown.

TCRdb called the RT-PCR reads again in MiXCR, with one record for every CDR3 protein. The sample carries around 580,000 distinct CDR3 sequences, 12% to 15% recorded once. Source: PBMCs from blood, taken 11 to 12 days after vaccination. The receptor was derived from a man between 50 and 59 years old who received an inactivated influenza vaccine.

The CDR3, as DNA: TGTGCCATCAGTGACATGGGGTCCGAGCAGTACTTC. Translating gives CAISDMGSEQYF. The rearrangement joins TRBV10-3 to TRBJ2-7; D is undetermined. V lost 3 bases and J lost 6, with 9 bases in between. The germline V gene has CDR1 ENHRY and CDR2 SYGVKD. The CDR3 is 12 amino acids.